The rows below give T cell receptor beta chains drawn from one sample of a study of T cell changes during pregnancy in multiple sclerosis. The table came from immunoSEQ multiplex PCR; TCRdb's copy has only in-frame clones and leaves some out. The repertoire includes tens of thousands of clones, roughly 92% of them detected once, and over 3.5% sits in the top ten. The sample in question was peripheral blood, obtained after pregnancy. All receptors come from a female donor in good health, enrolled as a control in a pregnancy study. Both conserved end residues are part of each CDR3. Fields, in order: V gene, J gene, clone size, CDR3 length, D gene, CDR3 DNA, CDR3 protein. D genes are given only for firm matches. Not all rows give a size; the values are once, few, many and, for expanded clones, a class.

>TRBV9|TRBJ2-2|-|18|TRBD2
TGTGCCAGCAGCGTAGAGACTAGCGGGGGACCGAACACCGGGGAGCTGTTTTTT
CASSVETSGGPNTGELFF
>TRBV6-6|TRBJ2-1|-|16|-
TGTGCCAGCAGTTACTCGACAGGAACAATCTACAATGAGCAGTTCTTC
CASSYSTGTIYNEQFF
>TRBV9|TRBJ1-1|-|13|-
TGTGCCAGCAGCGTCGAGGGTGACACTGAAGCTTTCTTT
CASSVEGDTEAFF
>TRBV9|TRBJ2-2|-|13|-
TGTGCCAGCAGCGTACAGGGGTTCGGGGAGCTGTTTTTT
CASSVQGFGELFF
>TRBV11-2|TRBJ2-4|-|19|TRBD2
TGTGCCAGCAAAAACCTCGGGCGGGGGGGCCGATTTGCCAAAAACATTCAGTACTTC
CASKNLGRGGRFAKNIQYF
>TRBV10-3|TRBJ2-1|-|15|-
TGTGCCATCAGTGAGGTAGGGGTATCCTACAATGAGCAGTTCTTC
CAISEVGVSYNEQFF
>TRBV5-1|TRBJ1-1|-|14|-
TGCGCCAGCAGCATGGACAGCCTGAACACTGAAGCTTTCTTT
CASSMDSLNTEAFF
>TRBV5-1|TRBJ1-1|-|15|-
TGCGCCAGCAGCTTGCAGGGGAAGGGGAACACTGAAGCTTTCTTT
CASSLQGKGNTEAFF
>TRBV2|TRBJ1-2|-|11|-
TGTGCCAGCAGCCGACAGGCAGGCTACACCTTC
CASSRQAGYTF
>TRBV5-6|TRBJ2-3|-|15|TRBD1
TGTGCCAGCAGCTTGGGACAGGGGGCAGGGAATACGCAGTATTTT
CASSLGQGAGNTQYF
>TRBV29-1|TRBJ2-3|-|13|-
TGCAGCATAGACGGGGGTAGCACAGATACGCAGTATTTT
CSIDGGSTDTQYF
>TRBV15|TRBJ2-1|-|16|TRBD1
TGTGCCACCAGCGAGATCGGGGACAGGGGGTACAATGAGCAGTTCTTC
CATSEIGDRGYNEQFF
>TRBV6-1|TRBJ1-6|-|16|-
TGTGCCAGCAGTGAACTGGGGGCCTCCTATAATTCACCCCTCCACTTT
CASSELGASYNSPLHF
>TRBV10-3|TRBJ2-1|once|12|-
TGTGCCATCACCATGACAGGAGCGGAGCAGTTCTTC
CAITMTGAEQFF
>TRBV28|TRBJ1-2|once|16|TRBD1
TGTGCCAGCAGTTTATATGGACAGGGGCGGAACTATGGCTACACCTTC
CASSLYGQGRNYGYTF
>TRBV7-8|TRBJ2-3|-|17|-
TGTGCCAGCAGCTTAGCGCCTGCGGGGGCCGCCACAGATACGCAGTATTTT
CASSLAPAGAATDTQYF
>TRBV18|TRBJ1-4|-|13|-
TGTGCCAGCTCACCTAGTGGGAGGGAAAAACTGTTTTTT
CASSPSGREKLFF
>TRBV18|TRBJ2-5|-|15|-
TGTGCCAGCTCACCACCGAGTGGAGTACAAGAGACCCAGTACTTC
CASSPPSGVQETQYF
>TRBV2|TRBJ2-2|-|16|-
TGTGCCAGCAGTAGACGACAGGCCCAGGTCACCGGGGAGCTGTTTTTT
CASSRRQAQVTGELFF
>TRBV4-1|TRBJ2-1|-|15|TRBD2
TGCGCCAGCAGCCTGGGCGGGAGCCCCTACAATGAGCAGTTCTTC
CASSLGGSPYNEQFF
>TRBV10-3|TRBJ2-1|-|14|-
TGTGCCATCAGTGAAGGGAGCTCCTACAATGAGCAGTTCTTC
CAISEGSSYNEQFF
>TRBV2|TRBJ1-2|-|14|-
TGTGCCAGCAGTGAAATGGGCTCCGGCTATGGCTACACCTTC
CASSEMGSGYGYTF
>TRBV28|TRBJ2-7|-|14|-
TGTGCCAGCAGCCCAGGGGGGACACCCTACGAGCAGTACTTC
CASSPGGTPYEQYF
>TRBV29-1|TRBJ1-1|-|15|TRBD1
TGCAGCGTTGAAGACGGGACAGGGGGGAACACTGAAGCTTTCTTT
CSVEDGTGGNTEAFF
>TRBV4-3|TRBJ2-5|-|15|-
TGCGCCAGCAGCCAAGGTTCGGGGGTCCAAGAGACCCAGTACTTC
CASSQGSGVQETQYF
>TRBV27|TRBJ1-1|few|11|-
TGTGCCAGCAGGCGGGACACTGAAGCTTTCTTT
CASRRDTEAFF
>TRBV6-5|TRBJ2-7|-|11|-
TGTGCCAGCAGTTCCTTCTACGAGCAGTACTTC
CASSSFYEQYF
>TRBV7-2|TRBJ2-2|once|14|-
TGTGCCAGCAGCTTAGTCGGGAACACCGGGGAGCTGTTTTTT
CASSLVGNTGELFF
>TRBV7-2|TRBJ1-6|-|15|TRBD1
TGTGCCAGCAGCTATTGGACAGGGGGCAATTCACCCCTCCACTTT
CASSYWTGGNSPLHF
>TRBV7-7|TRBJ2-1|-|16|-
TGTGCCAGCAGCTTAGTGGCGGGGGCCCACTACAATGAGCAGTTCTTC
CASSLVAGAHYNEQFF
>TRBV7-2|TRBJ2-1|-|13|-
TGTGCCAGCAGCCTCGCAGCAGAGGGTGAGCAGTTCTTC
CASSLAAEGEQFF
>TRBV23-1|TRBJ2-1|few|14|TRBD1
TGCGCCAGCCGGAGCAGGGGGCGCGTCGATGAGCAGTTCTTC
CASRSRGRVDEQFF
>TRBV5-1|TRBJ1-1|-|16|TRBD1
TGCGCCAGCAGCTTGGACAGGGGGCTTGTTGGCACTGAAGCTTTCTTT
CASSLDRGLVGTEAFF
>TRBV19|TRBJ2-2|-|16|-
TGTGCCAGCCGTAGGACCGGACAGTCGAACACCGGGGAGCTGTTTTTT
CASRRTGQSNTGELFF
>TRBV6-5|TRBJ2-1|-|13|-
TGTGCCATCCGAGGAACAGGGAACAATGAGCAGTTCTTC
CAIRGTGNNEQFF
>TRBV2|TRBJ1-1|-|15|TRBD1
TGTGCCAGCAGGCCGACAGGGGCCTTGAACACTGAAGCTTTCTTT
CASRPTGALNTEAFF
>TRBV11-2|TRBJ1-1|once|15|TRBD1
TGTGCCAGCAGCTTAGCCCCGGGACAGGGCCCTGAAGCTTTCTTT
CASSLAPGQGPEAFF
>TRBV15|TRBJ2-7|-|15|-
TGTGCCACCAGCATAATCCGGGAGCCCGCCTACGAGCAGTACTTC
CATSIIREPAYEQYF
>TRBV10-2|TRBJ2-3|-|17|TRBD2
TGCGCCAGCAGTGAGTCTAAGGGAGGGAGTGGCAAAGATACGCAGTATTTT
CASSESKGGSGKDTQYF
>TRBV29-1|TRBJ1-2|-|12|TRBD1
TGCAGCGTCGTGAGGGACAGGGGGCGAACTTACTTC
CSVVRDRGRTYF
>TRBV12-5|TRBJ1-1|-|14|TRBD1
TGTGCTAGTGGTTTGGGGACAGGGATAACCGAAGCTTTCTTT
CASGLGTGITEAFF
>TRBV6-6|TRBJ1-2|once|12|-
TGTGCCAGCAGTCTCCAGGCGGGGGGCTACACCTTC
CASSLQAGGYTF
>TRBV14|TRBJ2-3|once|16|TRBD1
TGTGCCAGCAGCCAAGCTGGACAGGGTTTAGCAGATACGCAGTATTTT
CASSQAGQGLADTQYF
>TRBV28|TRBJ2-7|-|13|-
TGTGCCAGCAGTTCCGCTCTTACAACAGAGCAGTACTTC
CASSSALTTEQYF
>TRBV18|TRBJ2-2|once|14|-
TGTGCCAGCTCACCGGATGCCGCGGGCGGGGAGCTGTTTTTT
CASSPDAAGGELFF
>TRBV6-6|TRBJ1-5|-|12|-
TGTGCCAGCAGTTACGTCGATCAGCCCCAGCATTTT
CASSYVDQPQHF
>TRBV5-4|TRBJ2-3|-|16|TRBD2
TGTGCCAGCAGCCTAGGGACTAGCGGCACCACAGATACGCAGTATTTT
CASSLGTSGTTDTQYF
>TRBV21-1|TRBJ1-1|-|15|-
TGTGCCAGCCCCTTCTGTTGGGGGGGCTACACTGAAGCTTTCTTT
CASPFCWGGYTEAFF
>TRBV6-5|TRBJ1-2|-|15|-
TGTGCCAGCAGCATGTCGGGAAGTTCTAACTATGGCTACACCTTC
CASSMSGSSNYGYTF
>TRBV6-5|TRBJ1-5|-|14|-
TGTGCCAGCAGCCCGAGGTTTAGCAATCAGCCCCAGCATTTT
CASSPRFSNQPQHF
>TRBV28|TRBJ2-5|-|17|TRBD2
TGTGCCAGCAGTGCTCAAGCACTAGCGGGGGGGCAAGAGACCCAGTACTTC
CASSAQALAGGQETQYF
>TRBV7-6|TRBJ2-7|-|13|TRBD2
TGTGCCAGCAGCTTGGGAGGGGCCGCCGAGCAGTACTTC
CASSLGGAAEQYF
>TRBV28|TRBJ1-1|few|12|TRBD1
TGTGCCACGGGACAGGCTTACACTGAAGCTTTCTTT
CATGQAYTEAFF
>TRBV5-1|TRBJ1-2|-|13|-
TGCGCCAGCAGCTTATCTGTAAACTATGGCTACACCTTC
CASSLSVNYGYTF
>TRBV5-1|TRBJ2-7|-|14|-
TGCGCCAGCAGCTTGGCCTCCAGGCCCCACGAGCAGTACTTC
CASSLASRPHEQYF